This TCR beta chain was recovered during a study of cytomegalovirus exposure and HLA in healthy donors. The CDR3 is 14 amino acids. The trim removed 5 bases at V and 8 bases at J, leaving 8 bases unmatched. Per germline, CDR1 SGHTA and CDR2 FQGNSA. On this clone itself: Its specificity is not known.

Study-wide points: With further analysis later on, most CMV-associated TCR beta chains appeared HLA-restricted.

This PCR relied on a set of 60 Vbeta primers and 13 Jbeta primers. Sequenced by immunoSEQ multiplex PCR; TCRdb stores in-frame clones only, minus some. The table includes roughly 190,000 clones, 87% detected once. The chain links TRBV7-2 to TRBJ2-1; 8 bases align to TRBD1. The sample comprised PBMCs. This TCR was sampled from a man aged 25-45 years in good health and CMV-seronegative. The CDR3 sequence is CASSPTGGGDEQFF. In nucleotides, the CDR3 is TGTGCCAGCAGCCCCACAGGGGGTGGCGATGAGCAGTTCTTC.